Following are 13 T cell receptor beta chains from one sample sequenced in a study of identical twins. TCRdb ran MiXCR on the 5' RACE reads and lists one entry per CDR3 protein. Among around 1.7 million distinct CDR3 sequences listed, 32% were seen once. Material: cord blood. These receptors were taken from a newborn girl in good health.

The chain combines TRBV10-3 with TRBJ2-6; 7 bases match TRBD2. The J segment lost 0 bases and the V segment lost 5 bases, leaving 7 bases of the junction unmatched. This CDR3 is built from 17 residues. In germline, CDR1 is ENHRY, CDR2 SYGVKD. DNA of the CDR3: TGTGCCATCAGTCGGGGAGGGCGCAACTCTGGGGCCAACGTCCTGACTTTC. Residues: CAISRGGRNSGANVLTF.

The V gene is TRBV4-1, the J gene TRBJ2-3; the match to TRBD2 covers 12 bases. Germline assignment: CDR1 MGHRA and CDR2 YSYEKL. J gave up 0 bases and V 4 bases, and 5 bases lay outside the gene matches. This CDR3 spans 17 amino acids. The CDR3 sequence is CASSPWTSGKSTDTQYF. CDR3 DNA: TGCGCCAGCAGCCCTTGGACTAGCGGGAAGAGCACAGATACGCAGTATTTT.

This clonotype has just a few counts. The J gene is TRBJ1-2, the V gene TRBV4-1; no firm D call. V lost 4 bases and J lost 5, with 14 bases in between. Germline assignment: CDR1 MGHRA and CDR2 YSYEKL. The CDR3 consists of 14 residues. In DNA, the CDR3 is TGCGCCAGCAGCCTACCGGGGATGGGATATGGCTACACCTTC. Its translation is CASSLPGMGYGYTF.

The gene calls are TRBV7-8 and TRBJ1-1, with 9 bases that match TRBD1. The CDR3 spans 15 residues. Trimming took 5 bases from V and 6 from J; bases not matched to a gene: 10. CDR1 is SGHVS, CDR2 FQNEAQ, per germline. CDR3 residues: CASSVIGQGPAEAFF. CDR3 in DNA: TGTGCCAGCAGCGTAATAGGACAGGGGCCGGCTGAAGCTTTCTTT.

A few counts support this clonotype. The chain employs TRBV28 and TRBJ2-7, with 7 bases aligning to TRBD1. The V segment lost 6 bases and the J segment 0 bases; nucleotides outside the gene matches: 8. The CDR3 is 15 amino acids. Germline values: CDR1 MDHEN, CDR2 SYDVKM. The CDR3 sequence is CASSLDRVSSYEQYF. The CDR3 DNA follows: TGTGCCAGCAGCCTCGACAGGGTATCCTCCTACGAGCAGTACTTC.

This clonotype was seen only a few times. This chain joins TRBV3-1 and TRBJ2-3, with TRBD1 identical over 9 bases. The V and J ends lost 0 bases and 2 bases, in that order; junction bases with no gene match: 15. The germline CDR1 and CDR2 sequences are LGHDT and YNNKEL (reference sequence). This CDR3 has 20 residues. The chain's CDR3 is CASSQDGRGMDRGTTDTQYF. The CDR3 nucleotides read TGTGCCAGCAGCCAAGATGGTCGAGGCATGGACAGGGGTACCACAGATACGCAGTATTTT.

The rearrangement joins TRBV20-1 to TRBJ1-5; D call uncertain. Between the trimmed V and J ends, which lost 0 bases and 4 bases, there was a span of 13 bases. Germline lookup yields CDR1 DFQATT and CDR2 SNEGSKA (reference sequence). There are 15 residues in the CDR3. The CDR3 DNA is TGCAGTGCTAGAGACGGAAAGGTCTGGAATCAGCCCCAGCATTTT. Translated: CSARDGKVWNQPQHF.

Comments on this clonotype: The junction differs from germline at one of its ends, possibly a read error. The chain carries TRBV7-7 and TRBJ2-3, with D possibly called TRBD1 or TRBD2 (5 bases each). The CDR3 totals 16 residues. Germline CDR1 is SSHAT and CDR2 is FNYEAQ (reference sequence). The CDR3 bases are TGTGCCAGCAGCTTAGTAGTTGGGACGGACACAGATATGCAGTATTTT. It is translated as CASSLVVGTDTDMQYF.

This clonotype was recorded a few times. V is TRBV20-1 and J is TRBJ1-4, with D possibly being TRBD1 (5 bases). Germline CDR1 is DFQATT and CDR2 is SNEGSKA (reference sequence). V dropped 5 bases and J dropped 8 bases, with 18 bases sitting between them. The CDR3 has 14 amino acids. This chain's CDR3 is CSAGVSGWAEKLFF. The CDR3 coding sequence is TGCAGTGCTGGAGTATCAGGGTGGGCGGAAAAACTGTTTTTT.

In the case of this clonotype: The junction and the germline gene differ at one end; a read error may be behind it. V is TRBV20-1 and J is TRBJ2-3; D might be TRBD2 (5 bases). CDR1 and CDR2 from the germline V gene are DFQATT and SNEGSKA (reference sequence). CDR3 length: 14 amino acids. The CDR3 bases are TGCGGTGCTATGACAATGGAACTAGCAGATACGCAGTATTTT. It is translated as CGAMTMELADTQYF.

The rearrangement uses TRBV20-1 and TRBJ2-3; D is tentatively TRBD1 or TRBD2 (5 bases each). Per germline, CDR1 DFQATT and CDR2 SNEGSKA (reference sequence). V was cut by 0 bases and J by 2 bases, with 18 bases left in between. The CDR3 is 17 amino acids. CDR3 protein: CSARDYRRVGDTDTQYF. The CDR3 DNA sequence: TGCAGTGCTAGAGATTATAGGCGGGTAGGGGACACAGATACGCAGTATTTT.

The V and J genes are TRBV20-1 and TRBJ1-4; 8 positions agree with TRBD1. Germline assignment: CDR1 DFQATT and CDR2 SNEGSKA (reference sequence). The CDR3 is 14 amino acids. With 7 bases clipped from V and 3 bases from J, the junction kept 7 bases outside the gene matches. Here the CDR3 reads CSGAGGWPNEKLFF. The CDR3 nucleotides are TGCAGTGGGGCAGGGGGCTGGCCTAATGAAAAACTGTTTTTT.

This clonotype was detected only a few times. The chain couples TRBV27 to TRBJ2-7; D not resolved. Germline CDR1 MNHEY, CDR2 SMNVEV (reference sequence). The CDR3 covers 13 residues. Trimming removed 5 bases at V and 1 base at J, with 9 bases between. The CDR3 sequence is CASSPQASYEQYF. In DNA, the CDR3 is TGTGCCAGCAGTCCCCAGGCGTCCTACGAGCAGTACTTC.